This TCR beta chain emerged from a study of shared clonotypes between healthy human individuals. Study background: CD8 memory received one plate per donor, CD8 naive two, CD4 memory three and CD4 naive three.

Deep-level running was used for the assay. Profiling relied on immunoSEQ multiplex PCR, and the TCRdb table lists in-frame clones only, not all of them. This sample yields fewer than 100,000 clones, of which under 70% are seen a single time; less than 55% belongs to the top ten. Of note for this clone: Its antigen is currently unknown.

The CDR3 totals 19 residues. Findings of the study overall: Four donors had 5% to 6.5% of their naive CD4 clonotypes in common. Sequencing depth was predicted to influence how clonotypes are shared among donors.

The genes are TRBV21-1 and TRBJ2-7. TRBV21-1 is noted as a pseudogene. The sequencing input was memory CD8+ T cells sorted from blood. Noted subset: CD45RO+ cells pooled with CCR7-negative TemRA cells. The source is a man aged 25 to 40 in good health. The CDR3 spells CASSKVVMAQEESGREQYF. In DNA form, the CDR3 reads TGTGCCAGCAGCAAAGTCGTTATGGCCCAAGAGGAGTCTGGACGAGAGCAGTACTTC.